These 28 T cell receptor beta chains came from one sample sequenced in a study of blood T cell repertoires in COVID-19. Sequencing used immunoSEQ multiplex PCR; TCRdb keeps in-frame clones, though not all of them. The sample has about 300,000 clones; around 88% are singletons. Sequencing was carried out using peripheral blood. The receptors stem from a woman aged 25 to 39 who had recovered from COVID-19.

The gene calls are TRBV7-3 and TRBJ2-1, with 12 nucleotides matching TRBD1. Germline assignment: CDR1 SGHTA and CDR2 FQGTGA. The CDR3 loop spans 15 amino acids. The V segment lost 6 bases and the J segment 2 bases; nucleotides outside the gene matches: 2. CDR3 sequence: CASSRDRGPYNEQFF. DNA of the CDR3: TGTGCCAGCAGTAGGGACAGGGGGCCCTACAATGAGCAGTTCTTC.

The chain has TRBV7-8 and TRBJ2-5; D uncertain. The CDR3 covers 12 residues. V was shortened by 3 bases and J by 5 bases, with 7 bases between the two germline ends. Germline V gene lookup returns CDR1 SGHVS and CDR2 FQNEAQ. CDR3 DNA: TGTGCCAGCAGCTTTGGGCCGGAGACCCAGTACTTC. It encodes CASSFGPETQYF.

The rearrangement links TRBV3-1 (or the pseudogene TRBV3-2) to TRBJ1-6; tentatively, D is TRBD1 (5 bases). Trimming stripped 3 bases from V and 9 bases from J, with 12 bases between. This CDR3 has 14 amino acids. Germline loops: CDR1 LGHDT, CDR2 YNNKEL (reference sequence). The CDR3 region is CASSQGGLGSPLHF. The CDR3 nucleotides read TGTGCCAGCAGCCAGGGGGGTTTGGGTTCACCCCTCCACTTT.

The chain carries TRBV5-1 and TRBJ2-2; tentatively, D is TRBD1 (6 bases). V lost 5 bases to trimming and J lost 3 bases, with 17 bases between them. Germline V gives CDR1 SGHRS, CDR2 YFSETQ. The CDR3 has 16 residues. The CDR3 is CASRTGTGPYTGELFF. The DNA for the CDR3 is TGCGCCAGCAGAACCGGAACAGGGCCGTACACCGGGGAGCTGTTTTTT. Full variable domain (rest looked up from reference TRBV5-1 and TRBJ2-2): KAGVTQTPRYLIKTRGQQVTLSCSPISGHRSVSWYQQTPGQGLQFLFEYFSETQRNKGNFPGRFSGRQFSNSRSEMNVSTLELGDSALYLCASRTGTGPYTGELFFGEGSRLTVL.

This chain links TRBV28 with TRBJ1-1; no definite D call. V was cut by 6 bases and J by 3 bases, with 14 bases left in between. Per germline, CDR1 MDHEN and CDR2 SYDVKM. The CDR3 has 14 amino acids. CDR3 nucleotides: TGTGCCAGCAGGCCCGGGGATAGGGACACTGAAGCTTTCTTT. This sequence encodes CASRPGDRDTEAFF.

The chain joins TRBV5-1 to TRBJ2-5; TRBD2 aligns across 13 bases. The length of the CDR3 is 18 residues. The germline gives CDR1 SGHRS, CDR2 YFSETQ. V dropped 3 bases and J dropped 1; count of bases not matched to a gene: 9. The CDR3 loop reads CASSSGGLAGAFQETQYF. The CDR3 coding sequence is TGCGCCAGCAGCTCCGGTGGACTAGCGGGGGCGTTCCAAGAGACCCAGTACTTC.

This clone has more than one count but fewer than ten. The chain has TRBV29-1 and TRBJ2-2; D is uncertain. V lost 2 bases and J lost 1, with 11 bases in between. There are 15 residues in the CDR3. CDR1 is SQVTM and CDR2 is ANQGSEA in the germline V gene. CDR3 DNA sequence: TGCAGCGTTGAATTGGTCTTAGTGAACACCGGGGAGCTGTTTTTT. It codes for CSVELVLVNTGELFF.

This chain joins TRBV29-1 and TRBJ1-4; no reliable D call. CDR1 is SQVTM and CDR2 is ANQGSEA in the germline V gene. The CDR3 is made up of 14 amino acids. V lost 1 base to trimming and J lost 10 bases, with 16 bases between them. CDR3 protein: CSVEVAQVDGKLFF. For the CDR3, the DNA is TGCAGCGTTGAAGTGGCGCAGGTTGATGGAAAACTGTTTTTT.

The chain uses TRBV28 and TRBJ2-7; tentative D call: TRBD1 (6 bases). The V end was cut by 5 bases, the J end by 3 bases, with 14 bases between. Germline values: CDR1 MDHEN, CDR2 SYDVKM. The CDR3 is made up of 14 amino acids. CDR3 residues: CASSRSGVLYEQYF. The DNA of the CDR3 is TGTGCCAGCAGTAGGTCAGGGGTACTCTACGAGCAGTACTTC.

The chain has TRBV18 and TRBJ1-2, with 8 bases aligning to TRBD1. Germline trimming cut 6 bases from V and 4 bases from J; bases unmatched to any gene: 10. Germline CDR1 KGHSH, CDR2 LQKENI. The length of the CDR3 is 15 residues. The CDR3 loop is CASSLFGQGGYGYTF. DNA for the CDR3: TGTGCCAGCTCCCTTTTTGGACAGGGCGGCTATGGCTACACCTTC.

The gene calls are TRBV7-2 and TRBJ2-7, with D possibly TRBD1 on 6 matching bases. The germline V gene encodes CDR1 SGHTA and CDR2 FQGNSA. Deletions cut 3 bases from V and 7 bases from J, with 19 bases between. The CDR3 covers 15 residues. The CDR3 nucleotides are TGTGCCAGCAGCTTTATCACGTCAGGGGCTGGGGAGCAGTACTTC. Amino acid sequence: CASSFITSGAGEQYF.

The rearrangement links TRBV11-2 to TRBJ2-7, with D unclear. The CDR3 is made up of 13 amino acids. V was cut by 0 bases and J by 2 bases, with 5 bases left in between. Germline CDR1 is SGHAT and CDR2 is FQNNGV. CDR3 in amino acids: CASSLERAYEQYF. Written as DNA, the CDR3 is TGTGCCAGCAGCTTAGAGCGAGCCTACGAGCAGTACTTC.

The chain carries TRBV4-3 and TRBJ1-6, with D maybe TRBD1 (6 bases). Trimming shortened V by 4 bases and J by 7 bases, and 11 bases separated the two germline ends. Germline lookup yields CDR1 LGHNA and CDR2 YSLEER. The CDR3 totals 14 residues. The CDR3 loop reads CASSPGQSNSPLHF. The DNA for the CDR3 is TGCGCCAGCAGCCCAGGACAGTCAAATTCACCCCTCCACTTT.

The chain is built from TRBV5-5 and TRBJ2-5; tentatively, D is TRBD2 (6 bases). Trimming took off 0 bases at V and 4 bases at J, with 7 bases between the two ends. Germline V gene lookup returns CDR1 SGHKS and CDR2 YYEKEE (reference sequence). The CDR3 covers 13 residues. CDR3 in DNA: TGTGCCAGCAGCTTGGGGGGAGGAGAGACCCAGTACTTC. Translation gives CASSLGGGETQYF.

Here the CDR3 reads CASSSPRAGAYNEQFF. In DNA form, the CDR3 reads TGTGCCAGCAGCTCGCCCCGGGCGGGGGCTTACAATGAGCAGTTCTTC. The rearrangement links TRBV5-4 to TRBJ2-1; possibly TRBD2 for D (7 bases). The germline V gene encodes CDR1 SGHNT and CDR2 YYREEE (reference sequence). Trimming removed 3 bases from V and 4 bases from J, with 17 bases in between. This CDR3 comprises 16 residues.

This chain links TRBV18 with TRBJ2-1; TRBD2 might be the D (6 bases). Germline values: CDR1 KGHSH, CDR2 LQKENI. Trimming took off 4 bases at V and 9 bases at J, with 13 bases between the two ends. The CDR3 sequence is 13 residues long. Written as DNA, the CDR3 is TGTGCCAGCTCACGAACTAGCATGGGTGAGCAGTTCTTC. The encoded protein is CASSRTSMGEQFF.

The chain carries TRBV5-4 and TRBJ2-2; TRBD1 aligns across 8 bases. Germline V gives CDR1 SGHNT, CDR2 YYREEE (reference sequence). The CDR3 contains 14 residues. The ends lost 10 bases at V and 6 bases at J; junction bases unmatched: 11. The CDR3 region is CAFQDRVMAGELFF. The CDR3, as DNA: TGTGCCTTCCAGGACAGGGTGATGGCCGGGGAGCTGTTTTTT.

This clone has a single count. The V call is TRBV2, the J call TRBJ2-4; 11 bases line up with TRBD1. Trimming at V came to 7 bases and at J to 9 bases, leaving 8 bases not matched to a gene. Germline V CDR1 and CDR2: SNHLY, FYNNEI. The CDR3 contains 14 residues. This CDR3 is CASKFGQGAGIQYF. The CDR3 coding sequence is TGTGCCAGCAAATTCGGACAGGGGGCTGGCATTCAGTACTTC. The complete variable domain, with remaining parts taken from reference TRBV2 and TRBJ2-4, reads EPEVTQTPSHQVTQMGQEVILRCVPISNHLYFYWYRQILGQKVEFLVSFYNNEISEKSEIFDDQFSVERPDGSNFTLKIRSTKLEDSAMYFCASKFGQGAGIQYFGAGTRLSVL.

V usage is TRBV6-1 and J usage is TRBJ1-2, with D perhaps matching TRBD1 (5 bases). Between the trimmed V and J ends, which lost 0 bases and 5 bases, there was a span of 22 bases. CDR1 is MNHNS, CDR2 SASEGT, per germline. The length of the CDR3 is 18 residues. CDR3 nucleotides: TGTGCCAGCAGTGAAGCGCGTCGGTCGGGGGACGGGCTATATGGCTACACCTTC. Its protein product is CASSEARRSGDGLYGYTF.

The V and J genes are TRBV4-1 and TRBJ2-3; 13 bases match TRBD2. From germline, CDR1 is MGHRA and CDR2 YSYEKL. V lost 1 base to trimming and J lost 5 bases; unmatched junction nucleotides: 3. The CDR3 has 16 residues. This CDR3 reads CASSQGLAGGRDTQYF. CDR3 coding DNA: TGCGCCAGCAGCCAAGGACTAGCGGGGGGCCGAGATACGCAGTATTTT.

Turning to this clone: In the same sample, other DNA sequences code for this CDR3. The rearrangement joins TRBV6-5 to TRBJ1-5; tentative D call: TRBD1 (5 bases). Between the trimmed V and J ends, which lost 2 bases and 7 bases, there was a span of 6 bases. CDR3 length: 12 amino acids. CDR1 MNHEY and CDR2 SVGAGI come from the germline V gene. This CDR3 is CASSYPGQPQHF. In DNA, the CDR3 is TGTGCCAGCAGTTACCCAGGGCAGCCCCAGCATTTT.

In the case of this clone: The sample carries other DNA sequences with the same CDR3. The rearrangement joins TRBV12-3 or TRBV12-4 to TRBJ1-1; D possibly corresponds to TRBD1 (5 bases). V was pared by 3 bases and J by 1 base, with 6 bases between. The CDR3 has 13 amino acids. CDR3 protein: CASSFGGNTEAFF. Here the CDR3 DNA reads TGTGCCAGCAGTTTCGGGGGGAACACTGAAGCTTTCTTT.

This CDR3 reads CASSLVPGTIFNEQFF. CDR3 coding DNA: TGCGCCAGCAGCTTGGTTCCGGGAACTATTTTCAATGAGCAGTTCTTC. This rearrangement joins TRBV5-1 to TRBJ2-1, with a tentative D call TRBD2 (5 bases). Trimming took 0 bases from V and 6 from J, leaving 16 bases between them. This CDR3 contains 16 residues. CDR1 is SGHRS and CDR2 is YFSETQ in the germline V gene.

The chain combines TRBV28 with TRBJ2-7; TRBD1 aligns across 8 bases. Trimming removed 4 bases from V and 2 bases from J; junction bases left unmatched: 10. Looked up from germline, CDR1 is MDHEN and CDR2 is SYDVKM. This CDR3 is 16 amino acids long. In DNA form, the CDR3 reads TGTGCCAGCAGTTCTACCGGGACAGGTGATCCCTACGAGCAGTACTTC. Protein product: CASSSTGTGDPYEQYF.

The chain combines TRBV6-2 or TRBV6-3 with TRBJ2-3, with TRBD2 matching over 10 bases. The CDR3 spans 16 residues. The germline V gene encodes CDR1 MNHEY and CDR2 SVGEGT. Losses at the gene ends were 5 bases for V and 2 bases for J; bases not matched to a gene: 7. The CDR3 is CASSPRTSGYTDTQYF. The DNA for the CDR3 is TGTGCCAGCAGTCCACGGACTAGCGGATACACAGATACGCAGTATTTT.

This chain connects TRBV5-8 to TRBJ1-4, with D possibly matching TRBD1 (6 bases). Trimming removed 4 bases at V and 4 bases at J, with 14 bases between. Germline CDR1 and CDR2: SGHTS and YDEGEE. This CDR3 region has 15 residues. The CDR3 loop reads CASSRNRDYNEKLFF. For the CDR3, the DNA is TGTGCCAGCAGCAGGAACAGGGACTATAATGAAAAACTGTTTTTT.

The V and J genes are TRBV7-9 and TRBJ2-3, with D unresolved. V lost 3 bases and J 4 bases, leaving 5 bases between the germline ends. CDR3 length equals 12 residues. CDR1 and CDR2 from the germline V gene are SEHNR and FQNEAQ (reference sequence). CDR3 amino acids: CASSFLSDTQYF. The CDR3 DNA is TGTGCCAGCAGCTTCTTATCAGATACGCAGTATTTT.

The chain is built from TRBV7-2 and TRBJ1-2, with TRBD1 as a possible D gene (5 bases). The CDR3 contains 12 residues. V lost 1 base to trimming and J lost 5 bases, with 5 bases between them. CDR1 and CDR2 (germline): SGHTA, FQGNSA. The CDR3 protein is CASSLEGYGYTF. The CDR3 region has the DNA TGTGCCAGCAGCTTAGAGGGGTATGGCTACACCTTC.